The 27 T cell receptor beta chains reported below all come from one sample, sequenced in a study of identical twins. TCRdb called the 5' RACE reads again in MiXCR, with one record for every CDR3 protein. The sample lists about 690,000 distinct CDR3 sequences, less than 7% seen once, with 1.5% to 2% in the top ten. Input material: naive T cells sorted from blood. The receptors were sampled from a man between 18 and 29 years old in good health.

This clonotype was seen a handful of times. This chain connects TRBV6-4 to TRBJ1-2; a weak D match, TRBD1 (5 bases). V lost 0 bases and J 5 bases, leaving 13 bases between the germline ends. This CDR3 has 15 residues. Looked up from germline, CDR1 is MRHNA and CDR2 is SNTAGT. The CDR3 reads CASSDSARVIYGYTF. As DNA, the CDR3 is TGTGCCAGCAGTGACTCGGCCAGGGTGATTTATGGCTACACCTTC.

This clonotype was detected ten times or more. The rearrangement links TRBV10-3 to TRBJ2-2; TRBD2 matches at 10 bases. The germline V gene encodes CDR1 ENHRY and CDR2 SYGVKD. CDR3 size: 16 residues. V was clipped by 4 bases and J by 0 bases; unmatched bases: 2. The CDR3 bases are TGTGCCATCAGTGGAGGGACTAGCGCGAACACCGGGGAGCTGTTTTTT. It is translated as CAISGGTSANTGELFF.

As regards this clonotype: Being one base from a much bigger clone, this may be a read error. This is likely a read error, given that the CDR3 carries no conserved phenylalanine or tryptophan at its end. The J gene is TRBJ2-1, the V gene TRBV5-6; 7 nucleotides line up with TRBD2. CDR1 and CDR2 (germline): SGHDT, YYEEEE. CDR3 size: 15 residues. Trimming at V came to 4 bases and at J to 3 bases, leaving 7 bases not matched to a gene. DNA for the CDR3: TGTGCCAGCAGCCCGAGCGGGATCATCTACAATGAGCAGTTCTGC. Its translation is CASSPSGIIYNEQFC.

This clonotype came up many times. This rearrangement joins TRBV20-1 to TRBJ2-3; 8 nucleotides line up with TRBD2. This CDR3 is built from 14 residues. Germline V lookup: CDR1 DFQATT, CDR2 SNEGSKA (reference sequence). V lost 6 bases and J lost 8; bases outside the gene matches: 13. CDR3 DNA sequence: TGCAGTGCCGGATCGCGGGAGGAATATGGTACGCAGTATTTT. The encoded protein is CSAGSREEYGTQYF.

This clonotype was observed a handful of times. The chain links TRBV11-2 to TRBJ2-1; TRBD2 is a possible D gene (7 bases). Looked up from germline, CDR1 is SGHAT and CDR2 is FQNNGV. The CDR3 totals 16 residues. V gave up 5 bases and J gave up 6 bases, with 20 bases separating them. The chain's CDR3 is CASSRWGGAFANEQFF. Here the CDR3 DNA reads TGTGCCAGCAGCCGCTGGGGGGGGGCCTTTGCCAATGAGCAGTTCTTC. Variable domain in full (rest from reference TRBV11-2 and TRBJ2-1): EAGVAQSPRYKIIEKRQSVAFWCNPISGHATLYWYQQILGQGPKLLIQFQNNGVVDDSQLPKDRFSAERLKGVDSTLKIQPAKLEDSAVYLCASSRWGGAFANEQFFGPGTRLTVL.

The chain employs TRBV19 and TRBJ1-1, with 8 bases that match TRBD1. CDR3 length: 14 residues. The J segment lost 7 bases and the V segment lost 5 bases, leaving 9 bases of the junction unmatched. The germline V gene has CDR1 LNHDA and CDR2 SQIVND (reference sequence). The CDR3 DNA sequence: TGTGCCAGTAGTTTCAGGACAGGGTCGAATGAAGCTTTCTTT. Its translation is CASSFRTGSNEAFF.

This clonotype was detected many times. The rearrangement uses TRBV20-1 and TRBJ1-2, with 10 nucleotides matching TRBD1. Germline assignment: CDR1 DFQATT and CDR2 SNEGSKA (reference sequence). J was trimmed by 0 bases and V by 3 bases; bases with no gene match: 10. The CDR3 spans 17 residues. The CDR3: CSASSGQGSRANYGYTF. The CDR3 bases are TGCAGTGCTAGTTCGGGACAGGGGTCGAGAGCTAACTATGGCTACACCTTC.

This clonotype was seen many times. The chain combines TRBV29-1 with TRBJ2-3, with D uncertain. CDR3 length: 14 amino acids. Germline V gene lookup returns CDR1 SQVTM and CDR2 ANQGSEA. Trimming took off 6 bases at V and 2 bases at J, with 15 bases between the two ends. As DNA, the CDR3 is TGCAGCGTGCGTCGGTGGGGAATCACAGATACGCAGTATTTT. Its translation is CSVRRWGITDTQYF.

This clonotype was seen repeatedly, ten times or more. This chain uses TRBV10-3 with TRBJ2-3; D gene ambiguous. The CDR3 is 11 residues long. Trimming left V 10 bases short and J 5 bases short, with 10 bases between. Germline V lookup: CDR1 ENHRY, CDR2 SYGVKD. The CDR3 DNA is TGTGCCACCAGATCGGGAGATACGCAGTATTTT. This codes for CATRSGDTQYF.

There are a few counts of this clonotype. V usage is TRBV6-5 and J usage is TRBJ2-1, with 8 nucleotides matching TRBD2. The CDR3 consists of 16 residues. Germline V gene lookup returns CDR1 MNHEY and CDR2 SVGAGI. V dropped 2 bases and J dropped 6; count of bases not matched to a gene: 9. Written as DNA, the CDR3 is TGTGCCAGCAGTTACATTACGGGACTAGTTGGCAATGAGCAGTTCTTC. This encodes CASSYITGLVGNEQFF.

A few counts support this clonotype. The chain carries TRBV19 and TRBJ2-7; a possible D gene is TRBD1 (5 bases). Trimming shortened V by 3 bases and J by 6 bases, and 12 bases separated the two germline ends. This CDR3 is 13 amino acids long. Per germline, CDR1 LNHDA and CDR2 SQIVND (reference sequence). CDR3 in DNA: TGTGCCAGTAGTATTGCAGGGTTGCGCGAGCAGTACTTC. Translation gives CASSIAGLREQYF.

There are many counts of this clonotype. The chain couples TRBV28 to TRBJ2-3; 10 nucleotides agree with TRBD1. With V trimmed by 8 bases and J by 5 bases, 13 bases remained unmatched. Germline V lookup: CDR1 MDHEN, CDR2 SYDVKM. There are 16 residues in the CDR3. This CDR3 is CASPARRQGAGDTQYF. CDR3 nucleotide sequence: TGTGCCAGCCCAGCAAGACGACAGGGGGCCGGAGATACGCAGTATTTT.

This clonotype was seen ten or more times. The rearrangement joins TRBV20-1 to TRBJ2-2; 9 nucleotides match TRBD2. Unmatched junction bases numbered 5, after V lost 5 bases and J lost 1 base. The germline CDR1 and CDR2 sequences are DFQATT and SNEGSKA (reference sequence). The CDR3 loop spans 15 amino acids. CDR3 sequence: CSAPLAGRNTGELFF. DNA for the CDR3: TGCAGTGCTCCCCTAGCGGGAAGGAACACCGGGGAGCTGTTTTTT.

This chain links TRBV28 with TRBJ2-5, with TRBD2 matching 14 bases. Germline CDR1 is MDHEN and CDR2 is SYDVKM. V gave up 5 bases and J gave up 4 bases; unmatched junction bases: 12. This CDR3 region has 18 residues. In nucleotides, the CDR3 is TGTGCCAGCAGTCCCCGATTCCCAGGGACTAGCGGGAGAGAGACCCAGTACTTC. Protein product: CASSPRFPGTSGRETQYF.

In this sample, this clonotype turned up many times. The CDR3 spells CSASQGLESSYNEQFF. The CDR3 coding sequence is TGCAGCGCTTCACAGGGGTTAGAAAGCTCCTACAATGAGCAGTTCTTC. The V gene is TRBV29-1, the J gene TRBJ2-1, with TRBD1 identical over 7 bases. Germline assignment: CDR1 SQVTM and CDR2 ANQGSEA. V was clipped by 7 bases and J by 0 bases; unmatched bases: 12. CDR3 length: 16 amino acids.

The count of this clonotype is one. This could be a read error, since a much larger clone is one nucleotide away. The chain uses TRBV29-1 and TRBJ2-3; 10 bases are a match to TRBD2. This CDR3 is built from 13 residues. Germline V gene sequence: CDR1 SQVTM, CDR2 ANQGSEA. After removal of 7 bases from V and 4 bases from J, the junction contained 5 bases not matched to a gene. The CDR3 reads CSGSGRVPDTQYF. The DNA for the CDR3 is TGCAGCGGCAGCGGGAGGGTGCCAGATACGCAGTATTTT.

This clonotype occurred many times. The chain has TRBV6-2 or TRBV6-3 and TRBJ2-1; 13 nucleotides match TRBD2. V shed 0 bases and J 8 bases; nucleotides not matched to a gene: 4. This CDR3 has 16 residues. In germline, CDR1 is MNHEY, CDR2 SVGEGT. CDR3 residues: CASSYSTTSGRHEQFF. The CDR3 DNA reads TGTGCCAGCAGTTACTCGACGACTAGCGGGAGGCATGAGCAGTTCTTC.

The chain has TRBV10-3 and TRBJ2-5; D perhaps matches TRBD2 (6 bases). Germline CDR1 ENHRY, CDR2 SYGVKD. V dropped 4 bases and J dropped 4 bases, with 25 bases sitting between them. This CDR3 has 18 amino acids. The CDR3 sequence is CAISGGSGPAGLAETQYF. CDR3 sequence (DNA): TGTGCCATCAGTGGGGGTTCTGGACCAGCGGGTTTAGCAGAGACCCAGTACTTC.

This chain joins TRBV27 and TRBJ1-4, with TRBD1 matching over 8 bases. The CDR3 is 16 amino acids. V lost 4 bases and J lost 8; bases outside the gene matches: 12. The germline V gene has CDR1 MNHEY and CDR2 SMNVEV (reference sequence). The CDR3 spells CASSSAGQAPREKLFF. CDR3 DNA: TGTGCCAGCAGTTCCGCGGGACAGGCCCCTAGGGAAAAACTGTTTTTT.

This clonotype came up many times. The CDR3 sequence: CASKDGAGGYEQYV. The CDR3 coding sequence is TGTGCCAGCAAGGATGGGGCAGGTGGCTACGAGCAGTACGTC. The V gene is TRBV6-1, the J gene TRBJ2-7, with D tentatively TRBD1 (5 bases). The V gene's germline CDR1 is MNHNS and CDR2 SASEGT. The V gene lost 7 bases and the J gene lost 3 bases, with 16 bases spanning the gap. The CDR3 is made up of 14 amino acids.

This clonotype was counted many times. The V gene is TRBV7-2, the J gene TRBJ2-1; 7 bases fit TRBD1. Germline CDR1 and CDR2: SGHTA and FQGNSA. CDR3 length: 17 amino acids. J was trimmed by 2 bases and V by 1 base; bases with no gene match: 8. In DNA form, the CDR3 reads TGTGCCAGCAGCTTAGTTAAGGGACAGCCCGCCTACAATGAGCAGTTCTTC. It specifies CASSLVKGQPAYNEQFF. The full variable domain, rest sourced from reference TRBV7-2 and TRBJ2-1, is GAGVSQSPSNKVTEKGKDVELRCDPISGHTALYWYRQSLGQGLEFLIYFQGNSAPDKSGLPSDRFSAERTGGSVSTLTIQRTQQEDSAVYLCASSLVKGQPAYNEQFFGPGTRLTVL.

This clonotype has a handful of counts. The CDR3 here is CASSLDHEASGRAWEQYF. The CDR3 DNA sequence: TGTGCCAGCAGTTTAGACCATGAGGCTAGCGGGAGGGCCTGGGAGCAGTACTTC. The genes are TRBV12-3 or TRBV12-4 and TRBJ2-7; 12 positions match TRBD2. V was clipped by 1 base and J by 7 bases; unmatched bases: 14. CDR3 size: 18 residues.

In its sample, this clonotype was seen a few times. The rearrangement links TRBV7-9 to TRBJ2-7; 7 bases are a match to TRBD1. After removal of 4 bases from V and 2 bases from J, the junction contained 2 bases not matched to a gene. Per the germline V gene, CDR1 is SEHNR and CDR2 is FQNEAQ (reference sequence). The CDR3 loop spans 13 amino acids. The CDR3 DNA sequence: TGTGCCAGCAGCTACGGACAGGCCTACGAGCAGTACTTC. Its protein is CASSYGQAYEQYF.

This clonotype was seen repeatedly, ten times or more. The V gene is TRBV13, the J gene TRBJ1-1; 9 bases match TRBD1. CDR3 length: 15 amino acids. CDR1 is PRHDT, CDR2 FYEKMQ, per germline (reference sequence). The V and J ends lost 5 bases and 5 bases, in that order; junction bases with no gene match: 9. CDR3 sequence reads: CASSPPRDRATEAFF. The CDR3 bases are TGTGCCAGCAGCCCCCCCAGGGACAGGGCGACTGAAGCTTTCTTT.

The chain uses TRBV4-3 and TRBJ2-6, with unresolved D. Per germline, CDR1 LGHNA and CDR2 YSLEER. The CDR3 runs 15 residues. Trimming pared 1 base from V and 1 base from J, leaving 5 bases between. The CDR3 DNA follows: TGCGCCAGCAGCCAAGGCCCTTCTGGGGCCAACGTCCTGACTTTC. Amino acid sequence: CASSQGPSGANVLTF.

This clonotype was seen at least ten times. The chain links TRBV5-1 to TRBJ2-1; 8 nucleotides agree with TRBD1. The CDR3 loop spans 15 amino acids. Trimming at V came to 4 bases and at J to 5 bases, leaving 8 bases not matched to a gene. Germline CDR1 is SGHRS and CDR2 is YFSETQ. CDR3 sequence reads: CASSTPRTGNNEQFF. CDR3 nucleotides: TGCGCCAGCAGCACACCCCGGACAGGGAACAATGAGCAGTTCTTC.

In DNA form, the CDR3 reads TGTGCCACCAGCATAGGGGGAAGCTCCTACGAGCAGTACTTC. This codes for CATSIGGSSYEQYF. The chain combines TRBV15 with TRBJ2-7; possible D gene TRBD1, 6 bases. V shed 4 bases and J shed 0 bases, with 10 bases lying between them. Germline assignment: CDR1 LNHNV and CDR2 YYDKDF (reference sequence). The CDR3 extends over 14 amino acids.